The clone carrying this T cell receptor (beta chain) came up a few times. Its matching antigen is unknown. These data originate in a study of blood T cells in healthy people across ages. Study-wide results and caveats: Long-lived donors carried more naive CD4+ cells and greater diversity than aged donors. The study regarded diversity estimates from one million T cells as underestimates.

A second roughly 7 to 11 cycle PCR used barcoded and J-beta primers. Individual samples furnished no less than 3 million CDR3-containing paired-end reads apiece. Using its own MiXCR run on the 5' RACE reads, TCRdb lists one record per CDR3 protein. The sample gives 700,000 to 800,000 distinct CDR3 sequences, roughly 41% of which show up once; 20% is in the top ten. Germline CDR1 is SGHTA and CDR2 is FQGNSA. V was pared by 5 bases and J by 6 bases, with 11 bases between. This CDR3 is built from 12 residues. The rearrangement joins TRBV7-2 to TRBJ2-7; possible D gene TRBD1, 5 bases. This clonotype was sampled from a woman aged 55-69 years in good health. Material: blood. This chain's CDR3 is CASSAGFVEQYF. In DNA, the CDR3 is TGTGCCAGCAGCGCAGGGTTTGTCGAGCAGTACTTC. Full variable domain (missing parts from reference TRBV7-2 and TRBJ2-7): GAGVSQSPSNKVTEKGKDVELRCDPISGHTALYWYRQSLGQGLEFLIYFQGNSAPDKSGLPSDRFSAERTGGSVSTLTIQRTQQEDSAVYLCASSAGFVEQYFGPGTRLTVT.